This entry concerns a single T cell receptor (beta chain). The antigen is unknown. The CDR3 sequence is 12 residues long. V was trimmed by 4 bases and J by 4 bases, leaving 6 bases between them. Germline values: CDR1 SNHLY, CDR2 FYNNEI. The record originates from a study of blood T cells in healthy people across ages. With a J-beta primer mix and a sample-barcoded 5' primer, a second PCR ran about 7 to 12 cycles. Every sample returned 2.5 million or more CDR3-containing paired-end reads. Using its own MiXCR run on the 5' RACE reads, TCRdb lists one record per CDR3 protein. This table has around 990,000 distinct CDR3 sequences, under 30% appearing once. General study findings and limits: Estimates of total diversity, which came from one million sequenced T cells, were considered to be underestimates.

PBMCs were isolated at a quantity of at least 6.5 million per sample. The sample was also reused in another study, on T cells of mothers and their children. From that study: Within related and unrelated pairs, thymic selection shapes TCR recombination output in a similar way.

The sequence came from a girl aged 2 to 10 in good health. Sequencing was carried out using blood. The chain employs TRBV2 and TRBJ2-3; D ambiguous. This chain's CDR3 is CASSGDSDTQYF. DNA of the CDR3: TGTGCCAGCAGTGGTGATTCAGATACGCAGTATTTT.